This T cell receptor (beta chain) was observed in a study of blood T cell repertoires in COVID-19. Looking at the study overall: Both acute and convalescent COVID-19 samples were obtained from the United States, Italy and Spain. Nucleic acid was either cDNA or gDNA, and it came from T cells, B-cell-depleted T cells, or PBMCs.

Original data processing: Amplifying reference gene primers gave estimates of nucleated cell counts. Generated by immunoSEQ multiplex PCR, the TCRdb table keeps only in-frame clones and is missing some. V and J calls and clone size follow that table, whereas D and trimming were derived from the DNA. The sample lists some 220,000 clones; over 75% were seen once. The CDR3 contains 17 residues. Seattle researchers signed up patients amid active infection and tracked them longitudinally. The source is a woman aged 70-85 years with COVID-19, enrolled during active disease. The material sequenced was peripheral blood. The V call is TRBV21-1, the J call TRBJ1-5; the table's D call of TRBD1 was not tested on the DNA. TRBV21-1 is a recognized pseudogene. Written as DNA, the CDR3 is TGTGCCAGCAGCCACGGGACAGCAGTCTATAGCAATCAGCCCCAGCATTTT. As protein: CASSHGTAVYSNQPQHF.